Listed here are 26 T cell receptor beta chains from one sample, sequenced in a study of shared clonotypes between healthy human individuals. Profiled with immunoSEQ multiplex PCR; TCRdb holds only in-frame clones, not every one. The profile shows about 600,000 clones, 95% to 96% of them singletons. Selected positively for CCR7 and CD45RO-negative, naive CD8 cells excluded terminally differentiated effector memory CD45RA+ cells. Sequences were obtained from naive CD8+ T cells sorted from blood. Receptors were obtained from a woman aged 30 to 39 in good health.

For the CDR3, the DNA is TGTGCCAGCAGTGAAAATACAGGGGCTACCTACGAGCAGTACTTC. Its protein product is CASSENTGATYEQYF. This chain links TRBV6-1 with TRBJ2-7; the match to TRBD1 covers 7 bases. The junction had 6 bases not matched to a gene; V was cut back by 2 bases and J by 2 bases. CDR1 is MNHNS, CDR2 SASEGT, per germline. There are 15 residues in the CDR3.

A single count supports this clone. This rearrangement joins TRBV5-4 to TRBJ2-6, with D unresolved. V lost 0 bases and J lost 2, with 6 bases in between. Germline V gene data show CDR1 as SGHNT and CDR2 as YYREEE (reference sequence). There are 15 residues in the CDR3. CDR3 amino acids: CASSLVGTGANVLTF. DNA for the CDR3: TGTGCCAGCAGCTTGGTGGGTACTGGGGCCAACGTCCTGACTTTC.

The chain combines TRBV7-8 with TRBJ2-7; TRBD1 is a possible D gene (6 bases). With 2 bases removed from V and 1 base from J, the gap between germline ends came to 15 bases. The CDR3 consists of 16 residues. Looked up from germline, CDR1 is SGHVS and CDR2 is FQNEAQ. CDR3 DNA sequence: TGTGCCAGCAGCTTAAGGGAAGGTACAGGGTCCTACGAGCAGTACTTC. Protein product: CASSLREGTGSYEQYF.

This sequence joins TRBV19 and TRBJ2-7; D may be TRBD1 or TRBD2 (6 bases each). In germline, CDR1 is LNHDA, CDR2 SQIVND (reference sequence). The CDR3 spans 15 residues. V was trimmed by 6 bases and J by 5 bases, leaving 20 bases between them. The DNA for the CDR3 is TGTGCCAGTAGGGTGACAGGATCGGGGGTCCACGAGCAGTACTTC. Protein product: CASRVTGSGVHEQYF.

The chain has TRBV5-6 and TRBJ1-4, with 7 positions matching TRBD1. There are 14 residues in the CDR3. The V gene end was trimmed by 3 bases and the J gene end by 1 base; junction bases not matched to a gene: 0. Germline lookup yields CDR1 SGHDT and CDR2 YYEEEE. CDR3 in amino acids: CASSWDRTNEKLFF. CDR3 DNA sequence: TGTGCCAGCAGCTGGGACAGAACTAATGAAAAACTGTTTTTT.

Concerning this clone: Other DNA sequences in the sample encode the same CDR3. The V and J genes are TRBV28 and TRBJ2-7, with 7 bases lining up with TRBD1. The junction had 2 bases not matched to a gene; V was cut back by 2 bases and J by 4 bases. This CDR3 is 13 amino acids long. Germline V CDR1 and CDR2: MDHEN, SYDVKM. Here the CDR3 DNA reads TGTGCCAGCAGTTTAGGACAGGTTTACGAGCAGTACTTC. Translated, it gives CASSLGQVYEQYF.

In regard to this clone: Other DNA sequences in this specimen translate into the identical CDR3. The chain has TRBV4-1 and TRBJ2-5; weak D call: TRBD2 (5 bases). Per the germline V gene, CDR1 is MGHRA and CDR2 is YSYEKL. The CDR3 totals 13 residues. Deletions cut 4 bases from V and 3 bases from J, with 9 bases between. Here the CDR3 DNA reads TGCGCCAGCAGCCTCGACGGGGAAGAGACCCAGTACTTC. This encodes CASSLDGEETQYF.

The chain's CDR3 is CASGWDIGGELFF. The DNA of the CDR3 is TGTGCTAGTGGATGGGACATTGGCGGGGAGCTGTTTTTT. This chain links TRBV12-5 with TRBJ2-2, with D possibly being TRBD1 (6 bases). The CDR3 has 13 amino acids. V was shortened by 6 bases and J by 7 bases, with 12 bases between the two germline ends. Germline V gene lookup returns CDR1 LGHNT and CDR2 FRNRAP.

This rearrangement joins TRBV2 to TRBJ2-2, with D perhaps given as TRBD1 or TRBD2 (5 bases each). The V end was cut by 2 bases, the J end by 0 bases, with 10 bases between. CDR3 length: 16 residues. In germline, CDR1 is SNHLY, CDR2 FYNNEI. The CDR3 region is CASSEWDGSNTGELFF. DNA for the CDR3: TGTGCCAGCAGTGAATGGGACGGGTCGAACACCGGGGAGCTGTTTTTT.

J is TRBJ2-2 and V is TRBV11-3; the D gene is possibly TRBD2 (5 bases). The CDR3 length is 15 residues. V was pared by 4 bases and J by 3 bases, with 12 bases between. Per germline, CDR1 SGHNT and CDR2 YENEEA. The CDR3 DNA follows: TGTGCCAGCAGCTCCGGGATCCCCTACACCGGGGAGCTGTTTTTT. This gives the protein CASSSGIPYTGELFF.

V and J are TRBV13 and TRBJ2-7; no clear D gene. CDR1 and CDR2 (germline): PRHDT, FYEKMQ (reference sequence). Trimming pared 1 base from V and 6 bases from J, leaving 4 bases between. The CDR3 length is 11 residues. The DNA for the CDR3 is TGTGCCAGCAGCTTAGTCTCCGAGCAGTACTTC. Protein product: CASSLVSEQYF.

The V call is TRBV6-1, the J call TRBJ1-2; 9 bases match TRBD1. The V segment lost 6 bases and the J segment 5 bases; nucleotides outside the gene matches: 10. Germline V gives CDR1 MNHNS, CDR2 SASEGT. The CDR3 has 15 amino acids. The CDR3 DNA sequence: TGTGCCAGCAGCGACACAGGGGGCGGTAGTTATGGCTACACCTTC. Translating it yields CASSDTGGGSYGYTF.

The rearrangement uses TRBV5-4 and TRBJ2-7, with TRBD2 matching 9 bases. V trimming: 0 bases; J trimming: 4 bases; junction bases outside the gene matches: 11. The germline CDR1 and CDR2 sequences are SGHNT and YYREEE (reference sequence). This CDR3 is 17 amino acids long. Written as DNA, the CDR3 is TGTGCCAGCAGCTTGGAGTCTTTGCGGGAGGGCGGGTACGAGCAGTACTTC. Residues: CASSLESLREGGYEQYF.

J is TRBJ1-1 and V is TRBV6-1; possible D gene TRBD1, 5 bases. CDR1 MNHNS and CDR2 SASEGT come from the germline V gene. This CDR3 is 15 amino acids long. V was cut by 6 bases and J by 3 bases, with 17 bases left in between. In DNA form, the CDR3 reads TGTGCCAGCAGGGTCCTTAAGGGGAGTGACACTGAAGCTTTCTTT. It yields the protein CASRVLKGSDTEAFF.

CDR3 sequence: CASRWDRTYEQYF. CDR3 coding DNA: TGTGCCAGCAGATGGGACAGAACCTACGAGCAGTACTTC. The chain uses TRBV11-2 and TRBJ2-7; TRBD1 aligns across 7 bases. Trimming took 6 bases from V and 2 from J; bases not matched to a gene: 4. The CDR3 extends over 13 amino acids. Per germline, CDR1 SGHAT and CDR2 FQNNGV.

The chain carries TRBV13 and TRBJ2-1; TRBD2 aligns across 11 bases. The CDR3 has 16 amino acids. CDR1 PRHDT and CDR2 FYEKMQ come from the germline V gene (reference sequence). V lost 4 bases, J lost 5 bases, and 7 bases stayed unmatched. The CDR3 reads CASSSGPGLADNEQFF. The CDR3 nucleotides are TGTGCCAGCAGCTCGGGGCCGGGACTAGCGGACAATGAGCAGTTCTTC.

The J gene is TRBJ2-5, the V gene TRBV5-8; D ambiguous. The J call may be faulty, since TRBJ2-7 better matches the DNA end. Germline CDR1 reads SGHTS; CDR2 reads YDEGEE. This CDR3 contains 14 residues. CDR3 nucleotides: TGTGCCAGCCTCCCCTCTATCACCCGCTACGAGCAGTACTTC. Translation gives CASLPSITRYEQYF.

The chain employs TRBV14 and TRBJ1-6; 11 bases map to TRBD1. V was clipped by 0 bases and J by 0 bases; unmatched bases: 7. The CDR3 sequence is 20 residues long. Looked up from germline, CDR1 is SGHDN and CDR2 is FVKESK. The CDR3 sequence is CASSQDQDRGLSSYNSPLHF. CDR3 nucleotide sequence: TGTGCCAGCAGCCAAGACCAGGACAGGGGGCTTAGCTCCTATAATTCACCCCTCCACTTT.

This clone was found once. The chain couples TRBV27 to TRBJ2-2; 10 nucleotides agree with TRBD1. The J segment lost 7 bases and the V segment lost 3 bases, leaving 8 bases of the junction unmatched. Germline V gene data show CDR1 as MNHEY and CDR2 as SMNVEV (reference sequence). This CDR3 is 16 amino acids long. The CDR3 DNA follows: TGTGCCAGCAGTTTGGGCACCGGGACAGGGGACGGGGAGCTGTTTTTT. This codes for CASSLGTGTGDGELFF.

The chain carries TRBV27 and TRBJ2-7, with D uncertain. This CDR3 comprises 14 residues. V lost 5 bases and J 7 bases, leaving 18 bases between the germline ends. Looked up from germline, CDR1 is MNHEY and CDR2 is SMNVEV (reference sequence). The CDR3 nucleotides read TGTGCCAGCAGTCCCACCCCGGACGTGTGGGAGCAGTACTTC. It encodes CASSPTPDVWEQYF.

The chain combines TRBV10-3 with TRBJ1-2; TRBD1 aligns across 7 bases. CDR1 ENHRY and CDR2 SYGVKD come from the germline V gene. Trimming removed 10 bases from V and 2 bases from J; junction bases left unmatched: 7. This CDR3 region has 13 residues. The CDR3 spells CATRTGENYGYTF. For the CDR3, the DNA is TGTGCCACGCGAACAGGGGAAAACTATGGCTACACCTTC.

Note on this clone: An end of the junction does not agree with germline; a read error may underlie this. The J gene is TRBJ2-5, the V gene TRBV5-8, with D perhaps assigned TRBD1 or TRBD2 (5 bases each). The CDR3 loop spans 9 amino acids. The V gene's germline CDR1 is SGHTS and CDR2 YDEGEE. CDR3 loop: CASSGGLHF. The CDR3 DNA follows: TGTGCCAGCAGCGGGGGTCTTCACTTC.

This chain connects TRBV4-1 to TRBJ2-2; 10 nucleotides match TRBD1. Germline-derived CDR1 and CDR2 are MGHRA and YSYEKL. V gave up 4 bases and J gave up 2 bases; unmatched junction bases: 7. The CDR3 consists of 17 residues. The CDR3 spells CASSLGDRGVNTGELFF. DNA for the CDR3: TGCGCCAGCAGCCTGGGGGACAGGGGCGTTAACACCGGGGAGCTGTTTTTT.

The chain has TRBV9 and TRBJ1-1; D is perhaps TRBD1 (6 bases). The CDR3 sequence is 13 residues long. V shed 0 bases and J shed 7 bases, with 10 bases lying between them. The germline V gene has CDR1 SGDLS and CDR2 YYNGEE. This CDR3 is CASSVGGGSEAFF. In DNA form, the CDR3 reads TGTGCCAGCAGCGTAGGAGGGGGGAGTGAAGCTTTCTTT.

This clone was observed once. The chain recombines TRBV13 with TRBJ2-7; a possible D gene is TRBD2 (5 bases). The CDR3 runs 13 residues. The germline V gene has CDR1 PRHDT and CDR2 FYEKMQ (reference sequence). V was clipped by 2 bases and J by 3 bases, with 8 bases between them. This chain's CDR3 is CASSLLANYEQYF. The DNA for the CDR3 is TGTGCCAGCAGCTTATTAGCGAACTACGAGCAGTACTTC.

This clone was detected only once. The chain recombines TRBV29-1 with TRBJ2-3, with D hard to call. The CDR3 sequence is 14 residues long. Per germline, CDR1 SQVTM and CDR2 ANQGSEA. V shed 5 bases and J shed 0 bases, with 12 bases lying between them. Here the CDR3 DNA reads TGCAGCGTTCACGGGCTACCTAGCACAGATACGCAGTATTTT. It is translated as CSVHGLPSTDTQYF.